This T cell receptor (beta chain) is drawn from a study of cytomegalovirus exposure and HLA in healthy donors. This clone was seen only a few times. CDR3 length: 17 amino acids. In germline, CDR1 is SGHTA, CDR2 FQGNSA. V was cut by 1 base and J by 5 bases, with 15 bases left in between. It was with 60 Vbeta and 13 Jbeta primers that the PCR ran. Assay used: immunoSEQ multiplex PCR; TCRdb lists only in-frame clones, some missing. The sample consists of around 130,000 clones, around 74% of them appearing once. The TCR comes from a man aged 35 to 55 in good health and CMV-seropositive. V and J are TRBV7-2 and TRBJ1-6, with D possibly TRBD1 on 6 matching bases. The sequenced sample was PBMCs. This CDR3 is CASSLGPRGQNNSPLHF. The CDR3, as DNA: TGTGCCAGCAGCTTAGGCCCCCGTGGACAGAATAATTCACCCCTCCACTTT. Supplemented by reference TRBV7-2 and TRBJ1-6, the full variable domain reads GAGVSQSPSNKVTEKGKDVELRCDPISGHTALYWYRQSLGQGLEFLIYFQGNSAPDKSGLPSDRFSAERTGGSVSTLTIQRTQQEDSAVYLCASSLGPRGQNNSPLHFGNGTRLTVT.